Presented here are 26 T cell receptor beta chains from one specimen sequenced in a study of T cell responses to AZD1222 COVID-19 vaccine. Here immunoSEQ multiplex PCR was the method, and the copy in TCRdb shows in-frame clones only, minus some. This sample has under 150,000 clones, with approximately 82% found just once. The sequenced sample was peripheral blood, obtained 28 days after the second AZD1222 dose. The source is an adult who received the AZD1222 COVID-19 vaccine.

J is TRBJ1-2 and V is TRBV5-6; D remains unclear. Germline V gives CDR1 SGHDT, CDR2 YYEEEE. V lost 2 bases and J lost 8, with 13 bases in between. The CDR3 loop spans 13 amino acids. CDR3 region: CASSLEYSGGYTF. The DNA for the CDR3 is TGTGCCAGCAGCTTAGAGTACTCGGGCGGCTACACCTTC.

The V and J genes are TRBV7-8 and TRBJ2-7; D remains ambiguous. Germline CDR1 and CDR2: SGHVS and FQNEAQ. V gave up 5 bases and J gave up 2 bases, with 4 bases separating them. The CDR3 totals 11 residues. CDR3 sequence reads: CASSLTYEQYF. Written as DNA, the CDR3 is TGTGCCAGCAGCCTCACCTACGAGCAGTACTTC. The whole variable domain, remainder taken from reference TRBV7-8 and TRBJ2-7, is GAGVSQSPRYKVAKRGQDVALRCDPISGHVSLFWYQQALGQGPEFLTYFQNEAQLDKSGLPSDRFFAERPEGSVSTLKIQRTQQEDSAVYLCASSLTYEQYFGPGTRLTVT.

The chain uses TRBV6-6 and TRBJ2-5; no clear D. The germline V and J ends were trimmed by 2 bases and 3 bases, with 10 bases remaining between them. Per the germline V gene, CDR1 is MNHNY and CDR2 is SVGAGI (reference sequence). The CDR3 sequence is 14 residues long. The CDR3 coding sequence is TGTGCCAGCAGTTACAAGTATATCGAAGAGACCCAGTACTTC. Translating it yields CASSYKYIEETQYF.

V usage is TRBV7-3 and J usage is TRBJ2-5, with TRBD2 identical over 12 bases. Unmatched junction bases numbered 5, after V lost 2 bases and J lost 4 bases. The CDR3 consists of 16 residues. From germline, CDR1 is SGHTA and CDR2 FQGTGA. The CDR3 DNA follows: TGTGCCAGCAGCTTACCTACGACTAGCGGGGGAGAGACCCAGTACTTC. It translates to CASSLPTTSGGETQYF.

This chain connects TRBV3-1 (or the pseudogene TRBV3-2) to TRBJ2-3, with 10 bases lining up with TRBD2. Trimming removed 4 bases from V and 10 bases from J; junction bases left unmatched: 8. Germline CDR1 is LGHDT and CDR2 is YNNKEL (reference sequence). The CDR3 covers 14 residues. The DNA for the CDR3 is TGTGCCAGCAGCCCTTCTAGCGGGGGCCCGCCGCAGTATTTT. This encodes CASSPSSGGPPQYF.

The rearrangement joins TRBV11-2 to TRBJ1-5; 7 bases agree with TRBD1. The V and J ends lost 5 bases and 9 bases, in that order; junction bases with no gene match: 7. In germline, CDR1 is SGHAT, CDR2 FQNNGV. CDR3 size: 13 residues. The CDR3 sequence: CASSNRGQRPQHF. The CDR3 DNA reads as TGTGCCAGCAGCAATAGGGGGCAGCGGCCCCAGCATTTT.

This chain uses TRBV27 with TRBJ1-6; no firm D call. CDR3 length: 17 residues. The germline V and J ends were trimmed by 3 bases and 9 bases, with 21 bases remaining between them. CDR1 is MNHEY and CDR2 is SMNVEV in the germline V gene (reference sequence). CDR3 residues: CASSFRFDFELGSPLHF. CDR3 DNA: TGTGCCAGCAGTTTTCGGTTCGACTTTGAATTGGGTTCACCCCTCCACTTT.

The genes are TRBV4-3 and TRBJ1-6, with 7 positions matching TRBD1. CDR1 and CDR2 (germline): LGHNA, YSLEER. The trim removed 3 bases at V and 5 bases at J, leaving 1 base unmatched. This CDR3 region has 14 residues. This CDR3 is CASSHTGDNSPLHF. CDR3 DNA sequence: TGCGCCAGCAGCCACACAGGGGATAATTCACCCCTCCACTTT.

V is TRBV6-5 and J is TRBJ2-7; D may match TRBD1 or TRBD2 (5 bases each). The germline V gene encodes CDR1 MNHEY and CDR2 SVGAGI. The CDR3 loop spans 13 amino acids. Between the trimmed V and J ends, which lost 6 bases and 3 bases, there was a span of 12 bases. CDR3: CASRRDGNYEQYF. Here the CDR3 DNA reads TGTGCCAGCAGAAGGGACGGTAACTACGAGCAGTACTTC.

The CDR3 loop is CAWVFNYGYTF. Here the CDR3 DNA reads TGTGCCTGGGTCTTTAACTATGGCTACACCTTC. The chain combines TRBV30 with TRBJ1-2; D gene ambiguous. CDR1 is GTSNPN and CDR2 is SVGIG in the germline V gene (reference sequence). The V and J ends lost 5 bases and 1 base respectively, with 5 bases between them. The CDR3 sequence is 11 residues long.

This clone was detected a few times. The V call is TRBV7-2, the J call TRBJ2-6; D might be TRBD2 (6 bases). CDR1 and CDR2 (germline): SGHTA, FQGNSA. V shed 0 bases and J shed 3 bases, with 9 bases lying between them. The CDR3 contains 16 residues. This CDR3 is CASSLASGVGANVLTF. CDR3 nucleotide sequence: TGTGCCAGCAGCTTAGCTTCGGGGGTTGGGGCCAACGTCCTGACTTTC.

This chain connects TRBV7-8 to TRBJ2-7; D may be TRBD1 (6 bases). V was cut by 1 base and J by 4 bases, with 20 bases left in between. Germline V gene data show CDR1 as SGHVS and CDR2 as FQNEAQ. This CDR3 comprises 17 residues. The CDR3 nucleotides read TGTGCCAGCAGCTTAGTCGGTGGATCCAGGGGTCATTACGAGCAGTACTTC. Translating gives CASSLVGGSRGHYEQYF.

This clone has a handful of counts. The sample holds other DNA sequences that translate to the same CDR3. This chain connects TRBV28 to TRBJ1-2; D is uncertain. CDR1 is MDHEN, CDR2 SYDVKM, per germline. The V end lost 3 bases, the J end lost 1 base, and 0 bases lay between the germline ends. This CDR3 has 11 residues. The chain's CDR3 is CASSFNYGYTF. The CDR3 nucleotides read TGTGCCAGCAGTTTTAACTATGGCTACACCTTC.

The CDR3 DNA sequence: TGTGCCAGCAGCGAAAAGGGGGGTTGGGGCTACACCTTC. Its protein is CASSEKGGWGYTF. This rearrangement joins TRBV9 to TRBJ1-2; weak D call: TRBD1 (6 bases). The germline gives CDR1 SGDLS, CDR2 YYNGEE. The CDR3 is 13 amino acids. V was cut by 3 bases and J by 8 bases, with 14 bases left in between. Together with reference TRBV9 and TRBJ1-2, the CDR3 gives the full variable domain: DSGVTQTPKHLITATGQRVTLRCSPRSGDLSVYWYQQSLDQGLQFLIQYYNGEERAKGNILERFSAQQFPDLHSELNLSSLELGDSALYFCASSEKGGWGYTFGSGTRLTVV.

The chain employs TRBV11-2 and TRBJ2-7; a weak D match, TRBD2 (7 bases). This CDR3 region has 16 residues. Germline CDR1 is SGHAT and CDR2 is FQNNGV. Trimming took 5 bases from V and 2 from J, leaving 19 bases between them. This chain's CDR3 is CASSPHAGARAYEQYF. CDR3 DNA sequence: TGTGCCAGCAGCCCCCACGCGGGGGCGAGGGCCTACGAGCAGTACTTC.

This clone was seen a few times. The CDR3 DNA follows: TGTGCAGAGGGGGCCCGAGATACGCAGTATTTT. It yields the protein CAEGARDTQYF. V gene TRBV2 combines with J gene TRBJ2-3; TRBD1 aligns across 7 bases. This CDR3 region has 11 residues. From germline, CDR1 is SNHLY and CDR2 FYNNEI. The entire variable domain, with the rest obtained from reference TRBV2 and TRBJ2-3, is as follows: EPEVTQTPSHQVTQMGQEVILRCVPISNHLYFYWYRQILGQKVEFLVSFYNNEISEKSEIFDDQFSVERPDGSNFTLKIRSTKLEDSAMYFCAEGARDTQYFGPGTRLTVL.

This clone was seen a handful of times. The J gene is TRBJ1-2, the V gene TRBV6-2 or TRBV6-3, with 7 bases fitting TRBD1. The CDR3 consists of 13 residues. J was trimmed by 4 bases and V by 5 bases; bases with no gene match: 4. Per the germline V gene, CDR1 is MNHEY and CDR2 is SVGEGT. The CDR3 loop reads CASSADRVYGYTF. The CDR3 bases are TGTGCCAGCAGTGCCGACAGGGTCTATGGCTACACCTTC.

CDR3 DNA: TGTGCCAGTGGACCTCTGGGGAACTCACCCCTCCACTTT. As protein: CASGPLGNSPLHF. The gene calls are TRBV19 and TRBJ1-6, with D uncertain. This CDR3 spans 13 amino acids. CDR1 LNHDA and CDR2 SQIVND come from the germline V gene (reference sequence). Trimming took 8 bases from V and 10 from J, leaving 15 bases between them.

V and J are TRBV6-2 or TRBV6-3 and TRBJ1-6; D uncertain. Germline CDR1 reads MNHEY; CDR2 reads SVGEGT. The CDR3 extends over 14 amino acids. The V gene lost 4 bases and the J gene lost 7 bases, with 11 bases spanning the gap. CDR3 coding DNA: TGTGCCAGCAGTTTTACGGGGTTGAATTCACCCCTCCACTTT. Protein: CASSFTGLNSPLHF.

The chain links TRBV7-2 to TRBJ2-2, with D unresolved. The CDR3 is 15 residues long. The V and J ends lost 0 bases and 4 bases respectively, with 9 bases between them. Germline assignment: CDR1 SGHTA and CDR2 FQGNSA. Here the CDR3 DNA reads TGTGCCAGCAGCTTAGCGATAAGGGCCACCGGGGAGCTGTTTTTT. It is translated as CASSLAIRATGELFF.

J is TRBJ2-2 and V is TRBV24-1; 11 nucleotides line up with TRBD2. The V gene's germline CDR1 is KGHDR and CDR2 SFDVKD. V was pared by 7 bases and J by 7 bases, with 10 bases of the junction left unmatched. The CDR3 extends over 16 amino acids. The CDR3 reads CATRRGTSGSGGELFF. CDR3 DNA sequence: TGTGCCACCAGAAGAGGGACTAGCGGTAGCGGCGGGGAGCTGTTTTTT.

The chain combines TRBV18 with TRBJ1-3; TRBD1 might be the D (6 bases). This CDR3 contains 16 residues. Trimming removed 1 base from V and 4 bases from J, with 14 bases in between. CDR1 and CDR2 (germline): KGHSH, LQKENI. As DNA, the CDR3 is TGTGCCAGCTCACCACGGTCGGGCAGGGGAGGAAACACCATATATTTT. Translated: CASSPRSGRGGNTIYF.

The V gene is TRBV10-3, the J gene TRBJ1-5, with D possibly TRBD1 on 5 matching bases. Germline assignment: CDR1 ENHRY and CDR2 SYGVKD. V lost 0 bases and J 7 bases, leaving 13 bases between the germline ends. The CDR3 covers 15 residues. CDR3 protein: CAISESLGDSQPQHF. The CDR3 nucleotides read TGTGCCATCAGTGAGTCGTTGGGGGATAGCCAGCCCCAGCATTTT.

This chain joins TRBV18 and TRBJ1-3; the D is unclear. The CDR3 spans 16 residues. CDR1 and CDR2 from the germline V gene are KGHSH and LQKENI. Trimming took off 3 bases at V and 0 bases at J, with 12 bases between the two ends. CDR3 amino acids: CASSPSNPLSGNTIYF. The CDR3 region has the DNA TGTGCCAGCTCACCTAGCAATCCCCTCTCTGGAAACACCATATATTTT.

The table lists this clone with a count of one. The V and J genes are TRBV3-1 (or the pseudogene TRBV3-2) and TRBJ1-2; no clear D gene. Germline V gives CDR1 LGHDT, CDR2 YNNKEL (reference sequence). This CDR3 spans 16 amino acids. The V end lost 4 bases, the J end lost 4 bases, and 19 bases lay between the germline ends. The CDR3 bases are TGTGCCAGCAGCCTAGGATCGGGGAGAGCCGGCTATGGCTACACCTTC. It specifies CASSLGSGRAGYGYTF.

This clone was seen just once. The V and J genes are TRBV6-5 and TRBJ1-3; D is perhaps TRBD1 (6 bases). Germline V CDR1 and CDR2: MNHEY, SVGAGI. The V end was cut by 6 bases, the J end by 4 bases, with 13 bases between. The CDR3 spans 14 residues. As DNA, the CDR3 is TGTGCCAGCAGACCGACAGGTGGGGGAAACACCATATATTTT. Its translation is CASRPTGGGNTIYF.